Presented here are 14 T cell receptor beta chains from one specimen sequenced in a study of blood T cells in healthy people across ages. For the second PCR, which ran for 7 to 11 cycles, a sample-barcoded 5' primer and a J-beta primer mix were used. TCRdb analysed the 5' RACE reads with MiXCR anew, one entry per CDR3 protein. Among 600,000 or so distinct CDR3 sequences listed, 20% to 25% were seen once. What was sequenced was blood. All receptors derive from a man between 65 and 85 years old in good health.

This clonotype was counted only a few times. This chain connects TRBV20-1 to TRBJ2-1; the D gene is possibly TRBD1 (5 bases). The CDR3 length is 14 residues. Germline V gene data show CDR1 as DFQATT and CDR2 as SNEGSKA (reference sequence). The germline V and J ends were trimmed by 6 bases and 2 bases, with 14 bases remaining between them. The CDR3 DNA sequence: TGCAGTGCAAAGACAGCACTGCCCTACAATGAGCAGTTCTTC. This encodes CSAKTALPYNEQFF.

This clonotype was seen repeatedly, ten times or more. The chain recombines TRBV5-1 with TRBJ2-1; D ambiguous. CDR1 and CDR2 (germline): SGHRS, YFSETQ. CDR3 length: 11 residues. The ends were cut back, 4 bases at V and 7 bases at J, with 6 bases in the middle. CDR3 amino acids: CASSELNEQFF. For the CDR3, the DNA is TGCGCCAGCAGCGAACTAAATGAGCAGTTCTTC. The full variable domain, its missing parts supplied by reference TRBV5-1 and TRBJ2-1, is KAGVTQTPRYLIKTRGQQVTLSCSPISGHRSVSWYQQTPGQGLQFLFEYFSETQRNKGNFPGRFSGRQFSNSRSEMNVSTLELGDSALYLCASSELNEQFFGPGTRLTVL.

This clonotype was found many times. The chain combines TRBV12-3 or TRBV12-4 with TRBJ1-2, with a tentative D call TRBD1 (5 bases). This CDR3 region has 12 residues. Trimming removed 6 bases at V and 10 bases at J, with 15 bases between. CDR3 in amino acids: CASSPGAGIYTF. The CDR3, as DNA: TGTGCCAGCAGCCCCGGGGCGGGCATCTACACCTTC.

This clonotype was counted many times. The germline gene is not matched at one end of the junction; a read error may be the cause. The V call is TRBV5-1, the J call TRBJ2-1; TRBD2 is a possible D gene (6 bases). Germline V lookup: CDR1 SGHRS, CDR2 YFSETQ. The CDR3 extends over 15 amino acids. The CDR3 coding sequence is TGCGCCAGCAGCTTATCCAGCGGGTCCTCCAATGAGCAGTTCTTC. Protein: CASSLSSGSSNEQFF.

The rearrangement joins TRBV5-1 to TRBJ2-7, with 14 nucleotides matching TRBD2. V was clipped by 4 bases and J by 2 bases; unmatched bases: 2. CDR1 SGHRS and CDR2 YFSETQ come from the germline V gene. The CDR3 loop spans 15 amino acids. CDR3: CASSKTSGRAYEQYF. CDR3 DNA sequence: TGCGCCAGCAGCAAGACTAGCGGGAGGGCCTACGAGCAGTACTTC.

This clonotype turned up a few times. This chain joins TRBV6-2 or TRBV6-3 and TRBJ1-1, with D perhaps TRBD1 (6 bases). CDR1 and CDR2 (germline): MNHEY, SVGEGT. V was clipped by 5 bases and J by 4 bases, with 17 bases between them. CDR3 length: 15 amino acids. CDR3 protein: CASSTTGVEGTEAFF. The DNA for the CDR3 is TGTGCCAGCAGTACGACAGGAGTCGAAGGCACTGAAGCTTTCTTT.

This clonotype has a count of ten or more. This sequence joins TRBV15 and TRBJ2-2; 8 bases agree with TRBD1. The CDR3 contains 17 residues. Germline CDR1 reads LNHNV; CDR2 reads YYDKDF (reference sequence). With 2 bases clipped from V and 1 base from J, the junction kept 6 bases outside the gene matches. CDR3 bases: TGTGCCACCAGCAGACCTTACGGGACAGGGAACACCGGGGAGCTGTTTTTT. It yields the protein CATSRPYGTGNTGELFF.

The chain links TRBV20-1 to TRBJ2-1; either TRBD1 or TRBD2 may fit D (6 bases each). V lost 4 bases and J 7 bases, leaving 11 bases between the germline ends. The CDR3 runs 12 residues. The V gene's germline CDR1 is DFQATT and CDR2 SNEGSKA (reference sequence). The CDR3 nucleotides read TGCAGTGCTACTAAGGGGGGAAATGAGCAGTTCTTC. Translated: CSATKGGNEQFF.

V and J are TRBV29-1 and TRBJ1-1, with 7 bases that match TRBD1. Germline CDR1 and CDR2: SQVTM and ANQGSEA. With V trimmed by 5 bases and J by 2 bases, 5 bases remained unmatched. This CDR3 contains 13 residues. DNA of the CDR3: TGCAGCGTTCAGACAGGGCCTAACACTGAAGCTTTCTTT. It specifies CSVQTGPNTEAFF.

This clonotype was recorded a few times. This chain joins TRBV20-1 and TRBJ2-2; 8 bases align to TRBD2. J was trimmed by 7 bases and V by 6 bases; bases with no gene match: 10. CDR3 size: 14 residues. Germline V lookup: CDR1 DFQATT, CDR2 SNEGSKA (reference sequence). The CDR3 DNA is TGCAGTGCCCGCCCTAGCGGGTTGAGCGGGGAGCTGTTTTTT. Translated, it gives CSARPSGLSGELFF.

This clonotype was seen only a few times. This chain connects TRBV5-5 to TRBJ2-5, with 9 positions matching TRBD1. Per the germline V gene, CDR1 is SGHKS and CDR2 is YYEKEE (reference sequence). The CDR3 is made up of 16 amino acids. V was clipped by 4 bases and J by 4 bases; unmatched bases: 11. The CDR3: CASSGPGTGPTETQYF. The CDR3 DNA follows: TGTGCCAGCAGCGGTCCCGGGACAGGGCCGACAGAGACCCAGTACTTC.

This clonotype came up a few times. V usage is TRBV29-1 and J usage is TRBJ2-5, with D possibly being TRBD2 (5 bases). The CDR3 has 12 amino acids. Germline CDR1 SQVTM, CDR2 ANQGSEA. V shed 4 bases and J shed 2 bases, with 8 bases lying between them. DNA of the CDR3: TGCAGCGTTGTCGGGATTCAAGAGACCCAGTACTTC. This translates into CSVVGIQETQYF.

The chain is built from TRBV9 and TRBJ1-5, with a possible D match to TRBD1 (5 bases). The CDR3 loop spans 14 amino acids. Germline assignment: CDR1 SGDLS and CDR2 YYNGEE. V dropped 3 bases and J dropped 7 bases, with 14 bases sitting between them. CDR3 in DNA: TGTGCCAGCAGCGCCCAAGGGTGGGGCCAGCCCCAGCATTTT. Its translation: CASSAQGWGQPQHF.

There are a few counts of this clonotype. The CDR3 sequence is CASSEEQGFGEQFF. CDR3 nucleotides: TGTGCCAGCAGTGAGGAACAGGGTTTCGGCGAGCAGTTCTTC. This chain joins TRBV2 and TRBJ2-1, with a possible D match to TRBD1 (6 bases). V was shortened by 3 bases and J by 10 bases, with 16 bases between the two germline ends. Per the germline V gene, CDR1 is SNHLY and CDR2 is FYNNEI. This CDR3 comprises 14 residues.